The 9 T cell receptor beta chains in this list originate from one sample, sequenced in a study of cytomegalovirus exposure and HLA in healthy donors. Researchers ran the PCR with 60 Vbeta and 13 Jbeta primers. Assay used: immunoSEQ multiplex PCR; TCRdb lists only in-frame clones, some missing. Here the sample table reports over 120,000 clones. The sequencing input was PBMCs. Every receptor here comes from a male donor in good health and CMV-seronegative.

The CDR3 loop reads CASSIPRNKDSGNTIYF. CDR3 in DNA: TGTGCCAGTAGTATCCCCCGCAACAAAGACTCTGGAAACACCATATATTTT. The chain recombines TRBV19 with TRBJ1-3; the D is unclear. Germline V lookup: CDR1 LNHDA, CDR2 SQIVND (reference sequence). The CDR3 is 17 amino acids. V gave up 3 bases and J gave up 0 bases, with 15 bases separating them. The full variable domain, with the rest looked up from reference TRBV19 and TRBJ1-3, is DGGITQSPKYLFRKEGQNVTLSCEQNLNHDAMYWYRQDPGQGLRLIYYSQIVNDFQKGDIAEGYSVSREKKESFPLTVTSAQKNPTAFYLCASSIPRNKDSGNTIYFGEGSWLTVV.

The chain has TRBV30 and TRBJ1-5; D gene unclear. The CDR3 extends over 13 amino acids. The ends were cut back, 3 bases at V and 4 bases at J, with 10 bases in the middle. Germline CDR1 and CDR2: GTSNPN and SVGIG (reference sequence). CDR3 loop: CAWSYDLNQPQHF. The CDR3 nucleotides read TGTGCCTGGAGCTACGATCTTAATCAGCCCCAGCATTTT.

The CDR3, as DNA: TGTGCCAGCAGTTACGGCAGGCGACAGCCCCAGCATTTT. Translation gives CASSYGRRQPQHF. This sequence joins TRBV6-5 and TRBJ1-5; D is unresolved. Trimming left V 2 bases short and J 7 bases short, with 9 bases between. Germline values: CDR1 MNHEY, CDR2 SVGAGI. The CDR3 has 13 amino acids.

The V call is TRBV14, the J call TRBJ2-7; the D is unclear. The V gene lost 4 bases and the J gene lost 7 bases, with 17 bases spanning the gap. Germline values: CDR1 SGHDN, CDR2 FVKESK. This CDR3 is 14 amino acids long. This chain's CDR3 is CASSPKIIPREQYF. Here the CDR3 DNA reads TGTGCCAGCAGCCCGAAGATAATACCGCGAGAGCAGTACTTC.

The rearrangement uses TRBV19 and TRBJ2-3; TRBD2 is a possible D gene (5 bases). From germline, CDR1 is LNHDA and CDR2 SQIVND (reference sequence). The CDR3 is made up of 17 amino acids. The V gene lost 5 bases and the J gene lost 2 bases, with 20 bases spanning the gap. The CDR3 DNA is TGTGCCAGTAGTCGCCAATCGGACTCTAAATCCACAGATACGCAGTATTTT. As protein: CASSRQSDSKSTDTQYF.

The gene calls are TRBV5-4 and TRBJ2-5; no reliable D call. Per germline, CDR1 SGHNT and CDR2 YYREEE (reference sequence). V was cut by 2 bases and J by 2 bases, with 13 bases left in between. The CDR3 covers 15 residues. The CDR3 is CASSFGGQRQETQYF. The CDR3 DNA is TGTGCCAGCAGCTTCGGTGGGCAAAGACAAGAGACCCAGTACTTC.

The rearrangement links TRBV9 to TRBJ1-2; the D gene is possibly TRBD1 (6 bases). Trimming removed 4 bases from V and 4 bases from J, with 17 bases in between. This CDR3 region has 15 residues. Germline V gene sequence: CDR1 SGDLS, CDR2 YYNGEE. Written as DNA, the CDR3 is TGTGCCAGCAGCCCTTCCGGGGACACAACCTATGGCTACACCTTC. This encodes CASSPSGDTTYGYTF.

The chain has TRBV2 and TRBJ2-2; D is perhaps TRBD1 (6 bases). With 4 bases removed from V and 3 bases from J, the gap between germline ends came to 9 bases. This CDR3 is 14 amino acids long. Germline V gene lookup returns CDR1 SNHLY and CDR2 FYNNEI. The chain's CDR3 is CASSVQGYTGELFF. CDR3 sequence (DNA): TGTGCCAGCAGTGTACAGGGCTACACCGGGGAGCTGTTTTTT.

This chain links TRBV5-1 with TRBJ1-4, with D perhaps TRBD1 (6 bases). The germline V gene encodes CDR1 SGHRS and CDR2 YFSETQ. The V gene lost 6 bases and the J gene lost 4 bases, with 16 bases spanning the gap. This CDR3 comprises 15 residues. The CDR3 reads CASNPGTRLNEKLFF. The CDR3 nucleotides read TGCGCCAGCAACCCCGGGACACGACTTAATGAAAAACTGTTTTTT.